This T cell receptor beta chain was observed in a study of sequential checkpoint blockade in melanoma. CDR1 is SSHAT, CDR2 FNYEAQ, per germline (reference sequence). This CDR3 contains 17 residues. Measured with immunoSEQ multiplex PCR; TCRdb has only the in-frame clones, and not every one. The sample lists approximately 4,300 clones; about 54% were seen once. As to treatment: randomized to nivolumab then ipilimumab (arm A) or the reverse (arm B). PBMC sorting kept live CD3+CD8+ cells without CD19 or CD56. This clone has only a few counts. The junction and the germline gene differ at one end; a read error may be behind it.

Material: CD8+ T cells sorted from blood (inferred from file names), obtained from a patient given nivolumab and ipilimumab in sequence. The rearrangement links TRBV7-7 to TRBJ2-6, with 7 positions matching TRBD2. The sequence was obtained from a human donor with melanoma. The CDR3 DNA is TGTGCTAGCAGCTTAGGCGGGAGCTCCTCTGGGGCCAACGTCCTGACTTTC. Protein: CASSLGGSSSGANVLTF.